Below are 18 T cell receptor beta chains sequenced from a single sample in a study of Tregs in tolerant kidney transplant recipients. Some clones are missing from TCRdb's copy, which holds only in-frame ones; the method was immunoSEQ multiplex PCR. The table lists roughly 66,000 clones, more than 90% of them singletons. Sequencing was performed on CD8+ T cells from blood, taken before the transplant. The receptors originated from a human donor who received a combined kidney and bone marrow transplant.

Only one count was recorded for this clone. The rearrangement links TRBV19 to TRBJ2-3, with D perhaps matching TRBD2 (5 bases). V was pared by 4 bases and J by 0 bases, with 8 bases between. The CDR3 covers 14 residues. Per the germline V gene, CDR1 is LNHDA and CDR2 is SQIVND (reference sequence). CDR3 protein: CASSTERSTDTQYF. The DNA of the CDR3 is TGTGCCAGTAGTACGGAGCGGAGCACAGATACGCAGTATTTT.

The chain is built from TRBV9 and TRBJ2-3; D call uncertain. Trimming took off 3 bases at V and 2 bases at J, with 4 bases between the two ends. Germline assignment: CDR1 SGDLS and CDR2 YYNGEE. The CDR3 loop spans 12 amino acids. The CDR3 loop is CASSAYTDTQYF. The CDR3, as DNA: TGTGCCAGCAGCGCCTACACAGATACGCAGTATTTT.

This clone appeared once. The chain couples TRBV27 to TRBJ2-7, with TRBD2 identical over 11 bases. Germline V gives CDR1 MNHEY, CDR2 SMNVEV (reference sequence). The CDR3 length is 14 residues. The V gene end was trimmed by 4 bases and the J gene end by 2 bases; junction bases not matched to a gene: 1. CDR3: CASSSGLAAYEQYF. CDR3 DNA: TGTGCCAGCAGTTCGGGACTAGCGGCCTACGAGCAGTACTTC.

DNA of the CDR3: TGTGCCTGGAGTGCCAGGGTTTATTATGGCTACACCTTC. Translating it yields CAWSARVYYGYTF. The rearrangement uses TRBV30 and TRBJ1-2; a possible D gene is TRBD1 (5 bases). Germline-derived CDR1 and CDR2 are GTSNPN and SVGIG (reference sequence). This CDR3 comprises 13 residues. The V and J ends lost 1 base and 5 bases respectively, with 11 bases between them.

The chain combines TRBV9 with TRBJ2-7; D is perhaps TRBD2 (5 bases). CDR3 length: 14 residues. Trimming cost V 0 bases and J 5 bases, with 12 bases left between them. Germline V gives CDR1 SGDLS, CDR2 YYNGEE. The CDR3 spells CASSVGGDSDEQYF. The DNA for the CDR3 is TGTGCCAGCAGCGTAGGGGGAGATTCGGACGAGCAGTACTTC.

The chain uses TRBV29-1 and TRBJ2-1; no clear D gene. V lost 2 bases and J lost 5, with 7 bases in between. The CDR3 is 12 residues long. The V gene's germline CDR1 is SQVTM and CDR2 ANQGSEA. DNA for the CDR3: TGCAGCGTTGAAAGCCAAAACAATGAGCAGTTCTTC. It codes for CSVESQNNEQFF.

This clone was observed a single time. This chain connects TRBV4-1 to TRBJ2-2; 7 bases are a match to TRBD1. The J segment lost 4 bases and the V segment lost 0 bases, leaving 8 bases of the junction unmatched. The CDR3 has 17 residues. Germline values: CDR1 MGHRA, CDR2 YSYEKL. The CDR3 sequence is CASSQDVRQGVTGELFF. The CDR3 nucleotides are TGCGCCAGCAGCCAAGATGTGCGACAGGGAGTCACCGGGGAGCTGTTTTTT.

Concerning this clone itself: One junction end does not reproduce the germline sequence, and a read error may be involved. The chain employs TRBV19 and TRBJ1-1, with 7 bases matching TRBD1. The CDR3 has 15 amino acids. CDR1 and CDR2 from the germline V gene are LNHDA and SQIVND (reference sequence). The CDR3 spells CAGSMGPTGVTEAFF. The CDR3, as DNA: TGTGCCGGTAGTATGGGTCCCACAGGGGTTACTGAAGCTTTCTTT.

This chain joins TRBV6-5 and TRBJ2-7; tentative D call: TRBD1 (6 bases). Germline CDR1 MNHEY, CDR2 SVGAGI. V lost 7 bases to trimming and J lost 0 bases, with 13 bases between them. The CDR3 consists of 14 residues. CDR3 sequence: CASTPGAYSYEQYF. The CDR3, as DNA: TGTGCCAGCACCCCAGGGGCCTACTCCTACGAGCAGTACTTC.

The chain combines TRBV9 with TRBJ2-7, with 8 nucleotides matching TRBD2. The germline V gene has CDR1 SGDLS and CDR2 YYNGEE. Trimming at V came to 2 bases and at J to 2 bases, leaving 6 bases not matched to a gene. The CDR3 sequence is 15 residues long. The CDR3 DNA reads TGTGCCAGCAGCGTCGGGGGGGAGGGAACCTACGAGCAGTACTTC. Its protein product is CASSVGGEGTYEQYF.

For the CDR3, the DNA is TGCAGCGTTGAAGATGGGGCCAACACTGAAGCTTTCTTT. This gives the protein CSVEDGANTEAFF. This chain joins TRBV29-1 and TRBJ1-1; tentative D call: TRBD1 (5 bases). Between the trimmed V and J ends, which lost 0 bases and 2 bases, there was a span of 7 bases. Germline V gene data show CDR1 as SQVTM and CDR2 as ANQGSEA. This CDR3 is 13 amino acids long.

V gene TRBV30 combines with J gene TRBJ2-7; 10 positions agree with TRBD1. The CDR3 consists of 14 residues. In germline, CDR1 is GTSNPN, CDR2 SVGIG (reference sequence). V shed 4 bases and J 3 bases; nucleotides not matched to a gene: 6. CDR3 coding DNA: TGTGCCTGGATGACAGGGGGCGTATTCTACGAGCAGTACTTC. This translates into CAWMTGGVFYEQYF.

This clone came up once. Here the CDR3 reads CASSDQVHNEQFF. The CDR3 nucleotides are TGTGCCAGCAGCGATCAGGTACACAATGAGCAGTTCTTC. This chain joins TRBV25-1 and TRBJ2-1; D is undetermined. V was shortened by 6 bases and J by 5 bases, with 11 bases between the two germline ends. CDR1 MGHDK and CDR2 SYGVNS come from the germline V gene. The CDR3 loop spans 13 amino acids. Variable domain in full (rest from reference TRBV25-1 and TRBJ2-1): EADIYQTPRYLVIGTGKKITLECSQTMGHDKMYWYQQDPGMELHLIHYSYGVNSTEKGDLSSESTVSRIRTEHFPLTLESARPSHTSQYLCASSDQVHNEQFFGPGTRLTVL.

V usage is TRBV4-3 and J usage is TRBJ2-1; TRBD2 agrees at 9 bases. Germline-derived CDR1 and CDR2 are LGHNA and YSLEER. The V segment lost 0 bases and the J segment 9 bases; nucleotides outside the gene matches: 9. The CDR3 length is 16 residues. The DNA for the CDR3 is TGCGCCAGCAGCCAAGATTTCGCGGGGGGGCGGTCTGAGCAGTTCTTC. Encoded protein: CASSQDFAGGRSEQFF.

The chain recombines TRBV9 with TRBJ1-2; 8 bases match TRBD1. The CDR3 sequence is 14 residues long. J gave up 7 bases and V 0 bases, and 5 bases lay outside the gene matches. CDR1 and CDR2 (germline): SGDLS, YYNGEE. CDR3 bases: TGTGCCAGCAGCGTAGAGGGGACAGGTTCTGGCTACACCTTC. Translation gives CASSVEGTGSGYTF.

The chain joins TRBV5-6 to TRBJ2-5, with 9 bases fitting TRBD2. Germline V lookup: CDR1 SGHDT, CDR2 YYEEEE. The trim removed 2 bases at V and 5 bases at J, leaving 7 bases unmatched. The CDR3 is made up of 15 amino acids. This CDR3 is CASSFSAGGAETQYF. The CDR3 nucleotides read TGTGCCAGCAGCTTTTCGGCGGGAGGGGCGGAGACCCAGTACTTC.

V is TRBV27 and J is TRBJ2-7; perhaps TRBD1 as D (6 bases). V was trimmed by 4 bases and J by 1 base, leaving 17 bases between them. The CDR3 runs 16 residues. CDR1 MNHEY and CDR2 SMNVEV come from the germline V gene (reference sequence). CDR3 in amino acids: CASSSLTGTHSYEQYF. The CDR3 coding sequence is TGTGCCAGCAGTTCGCTAACCGGGACACATTCCTACGAGCAGTACTTC.

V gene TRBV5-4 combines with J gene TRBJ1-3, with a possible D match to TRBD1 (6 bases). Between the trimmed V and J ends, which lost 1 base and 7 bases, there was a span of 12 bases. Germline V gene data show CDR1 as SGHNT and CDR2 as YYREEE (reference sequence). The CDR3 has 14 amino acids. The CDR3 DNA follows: TGTGCCAGCAGCTTGTACAGGGAAGGCAACACCATATATTTT. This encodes CASSLYREGNTIYF.